This is a list of T cell receptor beta chains from one sample in a study of T cells in Graves' hyperthyroidism and ophthalmopathy. A single record per CDR3 protein comes from TCRdb applying MiXCR to the multiplex PCR reads. This table holds just under 750,000 distinct CDR3 sequences, 35% found once. The source material was blood. The receptors were gathered from a woman aged 40 to 49 with Graves' hyperthyroidism. Each CDR3 is given with its conserved first and last residue. Each record gives: D gene, V gene, J gene, clone size, CDR3 DNA, CDR3 protein. D genes are given only for firm matches. Clone size appears in some rows only: once, few, many, or a class for an expanded clone.

D gene: NA
V gene: TRBV4-3
J gene: TRBJ1-3
clone size: once
CDR3 DNA: TGCGCCAGCAGCCCAACTCTCTCAGGAAACACCATATATTTT
CDR3 protein: CASSPTLSGNTIYF

D gene: NA
V gene: TRBV7-9
J gene: TRBJ2-1
clone size: NA
CDR3 DNA: TGTGCCAGCAGCTTAGGGCTACGTAAAGATGAGCAGTTCTTC
CDR3 protein: CASSLGLRKDEQFF

D gene: NA
V gene: TRBV5-8
J gene: TRBJ2-7
clone size: NA
CDR3 DNA: TGTGCCAGCAGCCAAGGGGGGGCCCCGGAGTCCTACGAGCAGTACTTC
CDR3 protein: CASSQGGAPESYEQYF

D gene: TRBD1
V gene: TRBV12-3/TRBV12-4
J gene: TRBJ1-2
clone size: NA
CDR3 DNA: TGTGCCAGCAGCATACAGGGGGCCGTCTATGGCTACACCTTC
CDR3 protein: CASSIQGAVYGYTF

D gene: TRBD1
V gene: TRBV7-2
J gene: TRBJ1-6
clone size: few
CDR3 DNA: TGTGCCAGCAGCCCCGACAGGGATCGTTCTAGGTCCTATAATTCACCCCTCCACTTT
CDR3 protein: CASSPDRDRSRSYNSPLHF

D gene: NA
V gene: TRBV7-2
J gene: TRBJ2-5
clone size: many
CDR3 DNA: TGTGCCAGCAGCCGAGGGTTGGAGACCCAGTACTTC
CDR3 protein: CASSRGLETQYF

D gene: NA
V gene: TRBV10-2
J gene: TRBJ1-5
clone size: many
CDR3 DNA: TGCGCCAGCAGTGAGTCCCATAGCAATCAGCCCCAGCATTTT
CDR3 protein: CASSESHSNQPQHF

D gene: TRBD2
V gene: TRBV7-8
J gene: TRBJ2-7
clone size: many
CDR3 DNA: TGTGCCAGCAGCTTAGAAGTGGGAGGGCGGGGCGAGCAGTACTTC
CDR3 protein: CASSLEVGGRGEQYF

D gene: NA
V gene: TRBV29-1
J gene: TRBJ2-5
clone size: once
CDR3 DNA: TGCAGCGTGACGGGACGAGGGAAGGAGACCCAGTACTTC
CDR3 protein: CSVTGRGKETQYF

D gene: NA
V gene: TRBV5-5
J gene: TRBJ1-2
clone size: few
CDR3 DNA: TGTGCCAGCAGCTTGGACCCGGGCGGAGGGTCTGGCTACACCTTC
CDR3 protein: CASSLDPGGGSGYTF

D gene: NA
V gene: TRBV13
J gene: TRBJ1-4
clone size: NA
CDR3 DNA: TGTGCCACCGGGACCGGGGGCGCTTCAACTAATGAAAAACTGTTTTTT
CDR3 protein: CATGTGGASTNEKLFF

D gene: TRBD2
V gene: TRBV15
J gene: TRBJ2-5
clone size: many
CDR3 DNA: TGTGCCACCAGCAGTCCCCTAGGCGGGGGTAAAGAGACCCAGTACTTC
CDR3 protein: CATSSPLGGGKETQYF

D gene: TRBD1
V gene: TRBV2
J gene: TRBJ1-5
clone size: NA
CDR3 DNA: TGTGCCAGCAGCCAAGATGGACAGGGGCGAAGCAATCAGCCCCAGCATTTT
CDR3 protein: CASSQDGQGRSNQPQHF

D gene: NA
V gene: TRBV29-1
J gene: TRBJ1-5
clone size: many
CDR3 DNA: TGCAGCGTTGCTTGGGCAAACGATCATCAGCCCCAGCATTTT
CDR3 protein: CSVAWANDHQPQHF

D gene: NA
V gene: TRBV4-3
J gene: TRBJ1-2
clone size: many
CDR3 DNA: TGCGCCAGCAGCCAAGATCAGGACACCTATGGCTACACCTTC
CDR3 protein: CASSQDQDTYGYTF

D gene: TRBD1
V gene: TRBV2
J gene: TRBJ1-2
clone size: few
CDR3 DNA: TGTGCCGGCAGTGGAGACAGGGCATTTTCTGGCTACACCTTC
CDR3 protein: CAGSGDRAFSGYTF

D gene: NA
V gene: TRBV9
J gene: TRBJ1-1
clone size: many
CDR3 DNA: TGTGCCAGCAGCGTAGACGGGGGTCTGGGCACTGAAGCTTTCTTT
CDR3 protein: CASSVDGGLGTEAFF

D gene: TRBD1
V gene: TRBV20-1
J gene: TRBJ1-5
clone size: many
CDR3 DNA: TGCAGTGCTAGACAGGGGGCGATCGCCCAGCCCCAGCATTTT
CDR3 protein: CSARQGAIAQPQHF

D gene: TRBD1
V gene: TRBV12-3/TRBV12-4
J gene: TRBJ1-1
clone size: NA
CDR3 DNA: TGTGCCAGCCGTACTGCCGGGACAGGGGGCGAGGGAGCGAACGGAGCTTTCTTT
CDR3 protein: CASRTAGTGGEGANGAFF

D gene: TRBD2
V gene: TRBV20-1
J gene: TRBJ2-5
clone size: few
CDR3 DNA: TGCAGTGCCAGGAAACTAGCGGGCTTACAAGAGACCCAGTACTTC
CDR3 protein: CSARKLAGLQETQYF

D gene: NA
V gene: TRBV6-5
J gene: TRBJ2-2
clone size: NA
CDR3 DNA: TGTGCCAGCAGTGGACCACGGAGGGAGCTGTTTTTT
CDR3 protein: CASSGPRRELFF

D gene: TRBD2
V gene: TRBV7-2
J gene: TRBJ2-7
clone size: NA
CDR3 DNA: TGTGCCAGCGGGGGAGGGTCGCGGGCCCAGTACTTC
CDR3 protein: CASGGGSRAQYF

D gene: TRBD1
V gene: TRBV6-5
J gene: TRBJ1-3
clone size: NA
CDR3 DNA: TGTGCCAGCAGGTATAGGACAGGCTCTGGAAACACCATATATTTT
CDR3 protein: CASRYRTGSGNTIYF

D gene: NA
V gene: TRBV11-2
J gene: TRBJ1-3
clone size: many
CDR3 DNA: TGTGCCAGCGGACTGGGAGGGGGAAACACCATATATTTT
CDR3 protein: CASGLGGGNTIYF

D gene: NA
V gene: TRBV16
J gene: TRBJ1-2
clone size: many
CDR3 DNA: TGTGCCAGCAGCCCGTTGGGGCGGAACTATGGCTACACCTTC
CDR3 protein: CASSPLGRNYGYTF

D gene: NA
V gene: TRBV29-1
J gene: TRBJ2-7
clone size: many
CDR3 DNA: TGCAGCGTTGGAGGAGGGGTTCTCGAGCAGTACTTC
CDR3 protein: CSVGGGVLEQYF

D gene: NA
V gene: TRBV4-1
J gene: TRBJ1-6
clone size: many
CDR3 DNA: TGCGCCAGCAGTCCCGCAGCATCAGGTCTATATTCACCCCTCCACTTT
CDR3 protein: CASSPAASGLYSPLHF